A single sample gave rise to the 10 T cell receptor beta chains below, sequenced in a study of blood T cell repertoires in COVID-19. TCRdb keeps only in-frame clones here, not all; method: immunoSEQ multiplex PCR. The sample has approximately 25,000 clones; over 75% are singletons. Material for sequencing was peripheral blood. The receptor source for this set is a man aged 50 to 59 with active COVID-19.

The chain couples TRBV2 to TRBJ2-6; no clear D gene. Germline CDR1 reads SNHLY; CDR2 reads FYNNEI. The V end lost 5 bases, the J end lost 0 bases, and 8 bases lay between the germline ends. This CDR3 spans 15 amino acids. CDR3 sequence reads: CASSPRVSGANVLTF. Written as DNA, the CDR3 is TGTGCCAGCAGTCCCCGCGTCTCTGGGGCCAACGTCCTGACTTTC.

The J gene is TRBJ2-5, the V gene TRBV5-1, with D possibly TRBD1 on 5 matching bases. The CDR3 covers 13 residues. V was shortened by 4 bases and J by 5 bases, with 12 bases between the two germline ends. Germline CDR1 reads SGHRS; CDR2 reads YFSETQ. Here the CDR3 DNA reads TGCGCCAGCAGCCAATCTAACAGGGAGACCCAGTACTTC. Translating it yields CASSQSNRETQYF.

V usage is TRBV5-1 and J usage is TRBJ1-1; weak D call: TRBD1 (5 bases). This CDR3 region has 15 residues. V gave up 0 bases and J gave up 5 bases, with 14 bases separating them. The germline V gene has CDR1 SGHRS and CDR2 YFSETQ. CDR3 residues: CASSLGQGRDTEAFF. CDR3 bases: TGCGCCAGCAGCTTGGGTCAGGGAAGGGATACTGAAGCTTTCTTT. Based on the CDR3 plus reference TRBV5-1 and TRBJ1-1, the full variable domain is KAGVTQTPRYLIKTRGQQVTLSCSPISGHRSVSWYQQTPGQGLQFLFEYFSETQRNKGNFPGRFSGRQFSNSRSEMNVSTLELGDSALYLCASSLGQGRDTEAFFGQGTRLTVV.

This clone was counted once. This chain uses TRBV5-4 with TRBJ1-3, with TRBD1 matching 7 bases. V was clipped by 3 bases and J by 3 bases; unmatched bases: 9. Germline CDR1 is SGHNT and CDR2 is YYREEE (reference sequence). This CDR3 comprises 16 residues. The CDR3 DNA follows: TGTGCCAGCAGCTCCTTAGACAGGGTAAATGGAAACACCATATATTTT. Translated, it gives CASSSLDRVNGNTIYF. The whole variable domain, filled in from reference TRBV5-4 and TRBJ1-3, reads ETGVTQSPTHLIKTRGQQVTLRCSSQSGHNTVSWYQQALGQGPQFIFQYYREEENGRGNFPPRFSGLQFPNYSSELNVNALELDDSALYLCASSSLDRVNGNTIYFGEGSWLTVV.

This clone was seen just once. The CDR3, as DNA: TGTGCCAGCTCACCTTCGGGGAAGGATTCACCCCTCCACTTT. Translated: CASSPSGKDSPLHF. This chain links TRBV18 with TRBJ1-6; D gene unclear. V dropped 3 bases and J dropped 8 bases, with 11 bases sitting between them. There are 14 residues in the CDR3. CDR1 and CDR2 from the germline V gene are KGHSH and LQKENI. The variable domain in full, with the rest retrieved from reference TRBV18 and TRBJ1-6, is NAGVMQNPRHLVRRRGQEARLRCSPMKGHSHVYWYRQLPEEGLKFMVYLQKENIIDESGMPKERFSAEFPKEGPSILRIQQVVRGDSAAYFCASSPSGKDSPLHFGNGTRLTVT.

The chain has TRBV23-1 and TRBJ1-3; 7 bases are shared with TRBD1. TRBV23-1 is sorted into the ORF group, with uncertain function. The CDR3 has 17 residues. Trimming cost V 7 bases and J 0 bases; bases outside gene matches: 12. For the CDR3, the DNA is TGCGCCAGCATGAAGGTGGCAGGGGGTTTCTCTGGAAACACCATATATTTT. Encoded protein: CASMKVAGGFSGNTIYF.

The chain employs TRBV4-1 and TRBJ2-3; weak D call: TRBD2 (5 bases). CDR3 size: 14 residues. Germline CDR1 reads MGHRA; CDR2 reads YSYEKL. Deletions cut 1 base from V and 11 bases from J, with 16 bases between. The DNA for the CDR3 is TGCGCCAGCAGCCAAGCTCCTAGCAGTTCAGGGCAGTATTTT. It is translated as CASSQAPSSSGQYF.

The chain's CDR3 is CASSYRDSKQYV. CDR3 coding DNA: TGTGCCAGCAGTTACCGGGACAGCAAGCAGTACGTC. The V gene is TRBV6-2 or TRBV6-3, the J gene TRBJ2-7; 7 bases line up with TRBD1. CDR3 size: 12 residues. Unmatched junction bases numbered 3, after V lost 2 bases and J lost 8 bases. CDR1 and CDR2 from the germline V gene are MNHEY and SVGEGT.

The chain recombines TRBV11-2 with TRBJ2-1, with TRBD2 matching 7 bases. The CDR3 loop spans 17 amino acids. Trimming cost V 2 bases and J 9 bases; bases outside gene matches: 16. The V gene's germline CDR1 is SGHAT and CDR2 FQNNGV. Written as DNA, the CDR3 is TGTGCCAGCAGCTTAAGCATGGGACGACGGACGGGGGGTGAGCAGTTCTTC. Encoded protein: CASSLSMGRRTGGEQFF.

V and J are TRBV7-9 and TRBJ2-7; 8 nucleotides agree with TRBD1. The CDR3 is 15 amino acids. With V trimmed by 5 bases and J by 3 bases, 9 bases remained unmatched. The germline V gene encodes CDR1 SEHNR and CDR2 FQNEAQ (reference sequence). CDR3 sequence (DNA): TGTGCCAGCAGCCGTACGGGGACAGGAGTCTACGAGCAGTACTTC. Translating gives CASSRTGTGVYEQYF.